This TCR beta chain was identified in a study of T cell changes during pregnancy in multiple sclerosis. Assay: immunoSEQ multiplex PCR; the TCRdb copy retains only in-frame clones and omits some. The data contain 13,000 or so clones, more than 70% of them singletons. Germline CDR1 reads SGHAT; CDR2 reads FQNNGV. The CDR3 contains 16 residues. Between the trimmed V and J ends, which lost 1 base and 0 bases, there was a span of 7 bases. The source of this sequence is a female donor with multiple sclerosis, enrolled in a pregnancy study. This material consisted of CD8+ T cells from peripheral blood mononuclear cells, taken in the first trimester of pregnancy. This chain connects TRBV11-2 to TRBJ2-6, with D maybe TRBD1 (5 bases). This CDR3 is CASSLGGGSGANVLTF. CDR3 nucleotides: TGTGCCAGCAGCTTAGGGGGCGGCTCTGGGGCCAACGTCCTGACTTTC.